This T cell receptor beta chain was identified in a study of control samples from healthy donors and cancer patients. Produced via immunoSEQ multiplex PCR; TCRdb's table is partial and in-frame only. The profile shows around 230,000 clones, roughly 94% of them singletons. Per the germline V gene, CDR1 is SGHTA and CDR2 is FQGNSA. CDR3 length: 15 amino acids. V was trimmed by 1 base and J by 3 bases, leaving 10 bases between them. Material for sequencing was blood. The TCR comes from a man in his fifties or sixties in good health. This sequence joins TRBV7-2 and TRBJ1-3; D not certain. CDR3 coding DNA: TGTGCCAGCAGCTTAGGTCGGTTGAGTGGAAACACCATATATTTT. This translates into CASSLGRLSGNTIYF.